Following are 29 T cell receptor beta chains from one sample sequenced in a study of OX40 agonist ivuxolimab in advanced cancers. Libraries were prepared by immunoSEQ multiplex PCR; TCRdb keeps only in-frame clonotypes and omits some of them. The data contain about 63,000 clones, 80% to 90% of them singletons. The sequencing used CD4+ or CD8+ T cells sorted from blood, collected in a trial of the OX40 agonist ivuxolimab. These TCRs come from an adult with an advanced solid tumor such as melanoma, head and neck, liver or kidney cancer.

V and J are TRBV29-1 and TRBJ1-1; D perhaps matches TRBD1 (5 bases). The CDR3 length is 14 residues. Trimming pared 6 bases from V and 5 bases from J, leaving 19 bases between. CDR1 SQVTM and CDR2 ANQGSEA come from the germline V gene. In DNA, the CDR3 is TGCAGCGTGGGGGATTCGAGACTAGGGACTGAAGCTTTCTTT. This codes for CSVGDSRLGTEAFF.

The rearrangement uses TRBV2 and TRBJ2-1; D is unclear. Trimming pared 4 bases from V and 7 bases from J, leaving 5 bases between. The CDR3 has 11 residues. Germline V gene lookup returns CDR1 SNHLY and CDR2 FYNNEI. CDR3: CASSAENEQFF. The CDR3 DNA reads as TGTGCCAGCAGTGCGGAAAATGAGCAGTTCTTC.

The chain joins TRBV21-1 to TRBJ2-7. TRBV21-1 is deemed a pseudogene. The CDR3 runs to 15 residues. As DNA, the CDR3 is TGTGCCAGCAGCAAAGCCGGGCCAAGTCCTTACGAGCAGTACTTC. Translation: CASSKAGPSPYEQYF.

J is TRBJ2-3 and V is TRBV5-1; TRBD1 is a possible D gene (7 bases). Per germline, CDR1 SGHRS and CDR2 YFSETQ. The CDR3 is 15 amino acids. V was cut by 4 bases and J by 2 bases, with 14 bases left in between. CDR3 in amino acids: CASSPRGADTDTQYF. DNA for the CDR3: TGCGCCAGCAGCCCCAGGGGGGCAGACACAGATACGCAGTATTTT.

The chain combines TRBV4-2 with TRBJ1-4, with 11 nucleotides matching TRBD1. Losses at the gene ends were 2 bases for V and 6 bases for J; bases not matched to a gene: 2. The germline gives CDR1 LGHNA, CDR2 YNFKEQ. The CDR3 contains 15 residues. The CDR3, as DNA: TGTGCCAGCAGCCAAATGGGACAGGGGGATGAAAAACTGTTTTTT. Translated, it gives CASSQMGQGDEKLFF.

The genes are TRBV6-5 and TRBJ1-2, with TRBD1 matching over 8 bases. CDR1 is MNHEY and CDR2 is SVGAGI in the germline V gene. This CDR3 spans 14 amino acids. The ends lost 6 bases at V and 2 bases at J; junction bases unmatched: 5. CDR3 nucleotide sequence: TGTGCCAGCAGGGAAGCAGGGGGCAACTATGGCTACACCTTC. Encoded protein: CASREAGGNYGYTF.

Here the CDR3 DNA reads TGTGCCAGCAGTCCCGTGTTGCGTTTCCCCTACAATGAGCAGTTCTTC. Translating it yields CASSPVLRFPYNEQFF. V and J are TRBV28 and TRBJ2-1; D unresolved. Germline values: CDR1 MDHEN, CDR2 SYDVKM. V was clipped by 5 bases and J by 2 bases, with 16 bases between them. The CDR3 sequence is 16 residues long. Looking up the rest from reference TRBV28 and TRBJ2-1 gives the full variable domain: DVKVTQSSRYLVKRTGEKVFLECVQDMDHENMFWYRQDPGLGLRLIYFSYDVKMKEKGDIPEGYSVSREKKERFSLILESASTNQTSMYLCASSPVLRFPYNEQFFGPGTRLTVL.

The V call is TRBV5-4, the J call TRBJ2-1; 9 bases agree with TRBD1. Trimming cost V 6 bases and J 1 base; bases outside gene matches: 8. The CDR3 loop spans 16 amino acids. Germline CDR1 is SGHNT and CDR2 is YYREEE (reference sequence). In nucleotides, the CDR3 is TGTGCCAGCAACTACCGGGGACAGGGTTCCTACAATGAGCAGTTCTTC. It is translated as CASNYRGQGSYNEQFF.

The J gene is TRBJ2-2, the V gene TRBV19; no clear D. The V gene's germline CDR1 is LNHDA and CDR2 SQIVND (reference sequence). The CDR3 runs 11 residues. CDR3 sequence: CASANTGELFF. DNA for the CDR3: TGTGCGTCGGCGAACACCGGGGAGCTGTTTTTT.

The chain carries TRBV5-5 and TRBJ2-3; 7 bases fit TRBD1. Germline-derived CDR1 and CDR2 are SGHKS and YYEKEE (reference sequence). CDR3 length equals 14 residues. Trimming at V came to 4 bases and at J to 5 bases, leaving 7 bases not matched to a gene. As DNA, the CDR3 is TGTGCCAGCAGCCTTGGGCAGGGGGTAGATACGCAGTATTTT. This encodes CASSLGQGVDTQYF.

This chain uses TRBV6-5 with TRBJ1-1; unclear D gene. Trimming removed 1 base from V and 0 bases from J, with 6 bases in between. Germline loops: CDR1 MNHEY, CDR2 SVGAGI. This CDR3 contains 14 residues. This CDR3 reads CASSYWDMNTEAFF. CDR3 sequence (DNA): TGTGCCAGCAGTTACTGGGATATGAACACTGAAGCTTTCTTT.

This chain links TRBV5-1 with TRBJ1-6; weak D call: TRBD1 (5 bases). Germline-derived CDR1 and CDR2 are SGHRS and YFSETQ. The CDR3 totals 15 residues. Trimming stripped 4 bases from V and 9 bases from J, with 17 bases between. The CDR3 nucleotides read TGCGCCAGCAGCACCGAAGGGGTAGGCGGTTCACCCCTCCACTTT. Protein: CASSTEGVGGSPLHF.

This clone has a handful of counts. CDR3 sequence: CASSLMGNYGYTF. In nucleotides, the CDR3 is TGTGCCAGCAGTTTAATGGGTAACTATGGCTACACCTTC. The chain employs TRBV28 and TRBJ1-2; D is uncertain. The CDR3 is made up of 13 amino acids. Trimming stripped 2 bases from V and 1 base from J, with 5 bases between. Germline V gene lookup returns CDR1 MDHEN and CDR2 SYDVKM.

V gene TRBV2 combines with J gene TRBJ2-7, with TRBD1 identical over 12 bases. CDR1 is SNHLY, CDR2 FYNNEI, per germline. The CDR3 consists of 14 residues. With V trimmed by 8 bases and J by 5 bases, 7 bases remained unmatched. The CDR3 DNA sequence: TGTGCCAGCGGGACAGGGGGCCAGGGGAACGAGCAGTACTTC. Translating it yields CASGTGGQGNEQYF.

This chain joins TRBV29-1 and TRBJ2-7, with 7 nucleotides matching TRBD1. V was pared by 7 bases and J by 4 bases, with 19 bases of the junction left unmatched. CDR1 is SQVTM, CDR2 ANQGSEA, per germline. The CDR3 spans 16 residues. This chain's CDR3 is CSAEYYRQGVGYEQYF. CDR3 in DNA: TGCAGCGCTGAGTATTACCGACAGGGCGTGGGGTACGAGCAGTACTTC.

This chain uses TRBV2 with TRBJ1-1, with D possibly TRBD1 on 5 matching bases. CDR3 length: 15 residues. From germline, CDR1 is SNHLY and CDR2 FYNNEI. V shed 3 bases and J shed 0 bases, with 11 bases lying between them. CDR3 amino acids: CASSEGRKMNTEAFF. The CDR3 bases are TGTGCCAGCAGTGAGGGGCGGAAGATGAACACTGAAGCTTTCTTT.

The chain links TRBV5-1 to TRBJ2-7; TRBD2 agrees at 9 bases. The CDR3 is made up of 14 amino acids. Germline loops: CDR1 SGHRS, CDR2 YFSETQ. J gave up 5 bases and V 7 bases, and 10 bases lay outside the gene matches. Here the CDR3 DNA reads TGCGCCAGCGGGATGAGTAGCGGGAGCGACGAGCAGTACTTC. Protein product: CASGMSSGSDEQYF.

This clone turned up a few times. This sequence joins TRBV2 and TRBJ2-6; unclear D gene. Looked up from germline, CDR1 is SNHLY and CDR2 is FYNNEI. CDR3 length equals 14 residues. Trimming left V 5 bases short and J 2 bases short, with 7 bases between. The CDR3: CASSPDAGANVLTF. The CDR3 DNA reads as TGTGCCAGCAGTCCTGATGCTGGGGCCAACGTCCTGACTTTC. The full variable domain, its missing parts supplied by reference TRBV2 and TRBJ2-6, is EPEVTQTPSHQVTQMGQEVILRCVPISNHLYFYWYRQILGQKVEFLVSFYNNEISEKSEIFDDQFSVERPDGSNFTLKIRSTKLEDSAMYFCASSPDAGANVLTFGAGSRLTVL.

This clone has just one count. The rearrangement uses TRBV20-1 and TRBJ1-2; D call uncertain. The germline CDR1 and CDR2 sequences are DFQATT and SNEGSKA (reference sequence). V lost 3 bases and J lost 7, with 9 bases in between. This CDR3 has 11 residues. The CDR3 bases are TGCAGTGCTAGTAGGCAGCTTGGCTACACCTTC. This sequence encodes CSASRQLGYTF.

This chain links TRBV28 with TRBJ1-1; a weak D match, TRBD1 (6 bases). Germline values: CDR1 MDHEN, CDR2 SYDVKM. The V and J ends lost 6 bases and 3 bases respectively, with 23 bases between them. The CDR3 extends over 17 amino acids. DNA for the CDR3: TGTGCCAGCAGCACCTACCGCAAGGGGGTGAGGGACACTGAAGCTTTCTTT. Translated, it gives CASSTYRKGVRDTEAFF.

The chain joins TRBV6-6 to TRBJ1-5; TRBD1 might be the D (6 bases). This CDR3 comprises 16 residues. V gave up 6 bases and J gave up 5 bases, with 20 bases separating them. Germline-derived CDR1 and CDR2 are MNHNY and SVGAGI (reference sequence). The CDR3 loop is CASRSTAGGKYQPQHF. CDR3 nucleotides: TGTGCCAGCAGATCTACAGCGGGGGGCAAGTATCAGCCCCAGCATTTT.

CDR3 amino acids: CAISESNEQYF. CDR3 bases: TGTGCCATCAGTGAGTCCAACGAGCAGTACTTC. The chain employs TRBV10-3 and TRBJ2-7, with D hard to call. CDR3 length: 11 amino acids. V was clipped by 0 bases and J by 5 bases, with 2 bases between them. From germline, CDR1 is ENHRY and CDR2 SYGVKD.

V is TRBV5-1 and J is TRBJ1-6, with no clear D. V lost 2 bases and J 2 bases, leaving 11 bases between the germline ends. The CDR3 has 16 residues. From germline, CDR1 is SGHRS and CDR2 YFSETQ. The chain's CDR3 is CASSFWGLTYNSPLHF. The CDR3 bases are TGCGCCAGCAGCTTCTGGGGATTAACCTATAATTCACCCCTCCACTTT.

This rearrangement joins TRBV19 to TRBJ2-1; D not certain. V dropped 8 bases and J dropped 0 bases, with 14 bases sitting between them. Germline CDR1 and CDR2: LNHDA and SQIVND (reference sequence). This CDR3 region has 15 residues. In nucleotides, the CDR3 is TGTGCCAGTCGGTATAGGGTTGCCTCCTACAATGAGCAGTTCTTC. This sequence encodes CASRYRVASYNEQFF.

This sequence joins TRBV4-1 and TRBJ2-1, with 8 bases aligning to TRBD2. Trimming took 0 bases from V and 0 from J; bases not matched to a gene: 4. The CDR3 has 17 amino acids. Germline V gives CDR1 MGHRA, CDR2 YSYEKL. CDR3 sequence (DNA): TGCGCCAGCAGCCAAGAGGGTCTAGCGGGCTCCTACAATGAGCAGTTCTTC. Encoded protein: CASSQEGLAGSYNEQFF.

The genes are TRBV5-6 and TRBJ1-2, with 9 positions matching TRBD1. After removal of 4 bases from V and 0 bases from J, the junction contained 4 bases not matched to a gene. Per germline, CDR1 SGHDT and CDR2 YYEEEE. The CDR3 length is 15 residues. CDR3 in amino acids: CASSARDRANYGYTF. The DNA of the CDR3 is TGTGCCAGCAGCGCCCGGGACAGGGCTAACTATGGCTACACCTTC. Full variable domain (remainder filled in from reference TRBV5-6 and TRBJ1-2): DAGVTQSPTHLIKTRGQQVTLRCSPKSGHDTVSWYQQALGQGPQFIFQYYEEEERQRGNFPDRFSGHQFPNYSSELNVNALLLGDSALYLCASSARDRANYGYTFGSGTRLTVV.

The chain joins TRBV27 to TRBJ2-2; D remains ambiguous. The CDR3 consists of 12 residues. V gave up 3 bases and J gave up 6 bases, with 5 bases separating them. The germline CDR1 and CDR2 sequences are MNHEY and SMNVEV (reference sequence). CDR3 region: CASSFRPGELFF. The CDR3 DNA reads TGTGCCAGCAGTTTTCGGCCCGGGGAGCTGTTTTTT.

V is TRBV4-1 and J is TRBJ1-1; D unresolved. The CDR3 is made up of 16 amino acids. Per the germline V gene, CDR1 is MGHRA and CDR2 is YSYEKL. V lost 5 bases and J 2 bases, leaving 18 bases between the germline ends. DNA of the CDR3: TGCGCCAGCAGCAAAGGATGGGCCGCCGGTAACACTGAAGCTTTCTTT. This translates into CASSKGWAAGNTEAFF.

This clone was detected only once. This chain links TRBV6-5 with TRBJ1-2; D ambiguous. This CDR3 is built from 11 residues. Trimming took 8 bases from V and 2 from J, leaving 6 bases between them. The germline V gene encodes CDR1 MNHEY and CDR2 SVGAGI. CDR3 DNA sequence: TGTGCCAGCGGGTCAAACTATGGCTACACCTTC. Encoded protein: CASGSNYGYTF.